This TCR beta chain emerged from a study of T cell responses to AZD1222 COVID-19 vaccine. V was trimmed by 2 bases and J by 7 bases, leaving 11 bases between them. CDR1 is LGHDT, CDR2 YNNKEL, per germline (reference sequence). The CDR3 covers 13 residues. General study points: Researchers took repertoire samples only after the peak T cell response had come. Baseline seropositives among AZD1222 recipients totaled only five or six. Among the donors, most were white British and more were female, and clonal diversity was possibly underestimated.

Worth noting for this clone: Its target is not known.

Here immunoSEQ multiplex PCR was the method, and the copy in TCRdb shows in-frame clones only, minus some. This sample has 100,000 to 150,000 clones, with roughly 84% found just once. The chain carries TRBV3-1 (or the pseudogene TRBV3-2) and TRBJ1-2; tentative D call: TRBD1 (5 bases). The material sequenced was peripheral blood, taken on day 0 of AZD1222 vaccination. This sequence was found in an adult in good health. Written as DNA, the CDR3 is TGTGCCAGCAGCCAATCGCGACAGCCTGGCTACACCTTC. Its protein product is CASSQSRQPGYTF.